A selection of T cell receptor beta chains follows, all from one sample in a study of blood T cell repertoires in COVID-19. Sequencing used immunoSEQ multiplex PCR; TCRdb keeps in-frame clones, though not all of them. This table has some 54,000 clones, about four fifths appearing once. Sequencing was carried out using peripheral blood. The receptors stem from an older man with active COVID-19. Each CDR3 is given with its conserved first and last residue. A D gene is named only where the DNA matches it firmly. Some rows mark clone size as missing; the rest say once, few, many or name a class of expanded clone.

>-|TRBD1|TRBV18|TRBJ2-2
CASSPNLQGVTGELFF
TGTGCCAGCTCACCAAATTTACAGGGGGTCACCGGGGAGCTGTTTTTT
>-|-|TRBV6-1|TRBJ1-1
CASSERGQTPGAFF
TGTGCCAGCAGTGAAAGAGGACAGACCCCGGGAGCTTTCTTT
>-|-|TRBV9|TRBJ2-7
CASSPQGFSGEQYF
TGTGCCAGCAGCCCTCAGGGGTTCTCGGGAGAGCAGTACTTC
>-|TRBD1|TRBV2|TRBJ2-5
CASSRDRKETQYF
TGTGCCAGCAGCCGGGACAGAAAAGAGACCCAGTACTTC
>-|-|TRBV7-3|TRBJ1-1
CASSLRRENTEAFF
TGTGCCAGCAGCTTAAGACGGGAAAACACTGAAGCTTTCTTT
>-|TRBD1|TRBV27|TRBJ2-3
CASSLSGTGGRPDTQYF
TGTGCCAGCAGTTTATCAGGGACAGGGGGCCGCCCAGATACGCAGTATTTT
>-|TRBD1|TRBV10-1|TRBJ2-3
CASSWDRGIDTQYF
TGCGCCAGCAGTTGGGACAGGGGAATAGATACGCAGTATTTT
>-|-|TRBV3-1/TRBV3-2|TRBJ2-1
CASSQGSQNEQFF
TGTGCCAGCAGCCAAGGTAGCCAAAATGAGCAGTTCTTC
>-|-|TRBV2|TRBJ1-6
CASSEPWGGSPLHF
TGTGCCAGCTCAGAACCGTGGGGAGGCTCACCCCTCCACTTT
>-|-|TRBV2|TRBJ1-2
CASSVTGLSGYTF
TGTGCCAGCAGTGTTACAGGATTGTCTGGCTACACCTTC
>-|-|TRBV6-5|TRBJ2-1
CASTQSPRGEQFF
TGTGCCAGTACGCAAAGCCCCAGGGGTGAGCAGTTCTTC
>-|-|TRBV7-7|TRBJ2-2
CASSLRPGEGGELFF
TGTGCTAGCAGCCTCAGACCGGGGGAAGGCGGGGAGCTGTTTTTT
>once|-|TRBV5-1|TRBJ2-3
CASRTETDTQYF
TGCGCCAGTAGAACAGAGACAGATACGCAGTATTTT
>-|TRBD1|TRBV27|TRBJ2-3
CASSWYRGQDTQYF
TGTGCCAGCAGTTGGTACAGGGGGCAAGATACGCAGTATTTT
>-|-|TRBV25-1|TRBJ1-1
CASKETGMNTEAFF
TGTGCCAGCAAAGAAACAGGGATGAACACTGAAGCTTTCTTT
>-|TRBD2|TRBV29-1|TRBJ2-1
CSVVAGGSYNEQFF
TGCAGCGTCGTGGCGGGGGGCTCCTACAATGAGCAGTTCTTC
>-|TRBD1|TRBV6-5|TRBJ1-1
CASSYSTGANTEAFF
TGTGCCAGCAGTTACTCGACAGGGGCGAACACTGAAGCTTTCTTT
>once|-|TRBV11-2|TRBJ2-1
CASSLRSSSYNEQFF
TGTGCCAGCAGCTTAAGGTCTAGCTCCTACAATGAGCAGTTCTTC
>-|-|TRBV4-3|TRBJ1-2
CASSQGTSHYYGYTF
TGCGCCAGCAGCCAGGGGACAAGCCACTACTATGGCTACACCTTC
>-|-|TRBV5-4|TRBJ2-7
CASSLPTGPSSYEQYF
TGTGCCAGCAGCTTGCCGACAGGCCCGAGCTCCTACGAGCAGTACTTC
>-|TRBD1|TRBV5-5|TRBJ2-1
CASSLGTENEQFF
TGTGCCAGCAGCTTAGGGACAGAGAATGAGCAGTTCTTC
>-|-|TRBV10-3|TRBJ2-7
CATRGGGELGEQYF
TGTGCCACCAGGGGAGGAGGGGAATTGGGGGAGCAGTACTTC
>-|-|TRBV29-1|TRBJ1-1
CSATSGLPEAFF
TGCAGCGCTACCTCAGGGCTACCTGAAGCTTTCTTT
>-|-|TRBV11-2|TRBJ2-7
CASSLSGGAPYEQYF
TGTGCCAGCAGCTTATCGGGGGGCGCCCCCTACGAGCAGTACTTC
>-|-|TRBV6-6|TRBJ1-4
CASSYEDREKLFF
TGTGCCAGCAGTTACGAAGACAGAGAAAAACTGTTTTTT
>-|TRBD1|TRBV4-1|TRBJ1-5
CASSLDRGGQPQHF
TGCGCCAGCAGCCTGGACAGGGGCGGTCAGCCCCAGCATTTT
>-|TRBD1|TRBV5-1|TRBJ1-5
CASRVGTGGGNQPQHF
TGCGCCAGCAGGGTCGGGACAGGGGGCGGCAATCAGCCCCAGCATTTT
>-|TRBD2|TRBV6-6|TRBJ2-2
CASSYSAGGPHGELFF
TGTGCCAGCAGTTACTCGGCGGGGGGGCCTCACGGGGAGCTGTTTTTT
>-|TRBD1|TRBV29-1|TRBJ1-2
CSVDSGTEGLGYTF
TGCAGCGTTGATTCCGGGACAGAAGGGCTTGGCTACACCTTC